This T cell receptor (beta chain) is drawn from a study of T cells after yellow fever vaccination. Study observations and caveats: Secondary responses were weaker yet peaked faster, day 5 versus 15. There was a small share of clonotypes that showed up in both the CD4 and CD8 compartments. Subsequent to the booster, the majority of primary-vaccination clones reappeared (around 96% CD4, 80% to 90% CD8).

Synthesis of TCR cDNA relied on 5'RACE template switching, which attached a universal primer site and UMIs. TCRdb reprocessed the 5' RACE reads via MiXCR and lists one record per CDR3 protein. The sample consists of about 60,000 distinct CDR3 sequences, around 7% of them appearing once. In this sample, this clonotype turned up many times. Antigen: not known. V gave up 4 bases and J gave up 3 bases; unmatched junction bases: 5. The CDR3 covers 15 residues. Source: CD8+ T cells sorted from PBMCs, taken on the day of the first yellow fever vaccination. The sequence was obtained from a man in his late teens or twenties who received the YFV17D yellow fever vaccine. The V and J genes are TRBV12-3 or TRBV12-4 and TRBJ2-5; 10 nucleotides align to TRBD2. The CDR3 reads CASSSGLAVEETQYF. The CDR3 DNA follows: TGTGCCAGCAGTTCCGGACTAGCGGTTGAAGAGACCCAGTACTTC.